The next 22 T cell receptor beta chains were all read from a single sample in a study of blood T cell repertoires in COVID-19. Repertoires were generated with immunoSEQ multiplex PCR, while TCRdb's copy carries only in-frame clones and drops some. The table has about 210,000 clones, approximately 85% seen once. Sequencing was performed on peripheral blood. The receptors shown here come from a woman aged 45-65 years with active or convalescent COVID-19.

This clone has a handful of counts. The chain uses TRBV2 and TRBJ1-1, with 8 bases lining up with TRBD1. J was trimmed by 7 bases and V by 11 bases; bases with no gene match: 12. The germline gives CDR1 SNHLY, CDR2 FYNNEI. The CDR3 is 13 amino acids. CDR3 in DNA: TGTGCCCCTGGGGGCCGACAGGGGCTTGAAGCTTTCTTT. Its translation: CAPGGRQGLEAFF. The full variable domain, rest sourced from reference TRBV2 and TRBJ1-1, is EPEVTQTPSHQVTQMGQEVILRCVPISNHLYFYWYRQILGQKVEFLVSFYNNEISEKSEIFDDQFSVERPDGSNFTLKIRSTKLEDSAMYFCAPGGRQGLEAFFGQGTRLTVV.

The genes are TRBV5-6 and TRBJ1-1, with TRBD1 matching 8 bases. With V trimmed by 3 bases and J by 5 bases, 6 bases remained unmatched. From germline, CDR1 is SGHDT and CDR2 YYEEEE. The CDR3 runs to 14 residues. The CDR3 region is CASSSRGPATEAFF. The DNA of the CDR3 is TGTGCCAGCAGCTCCAGGGGGCCGGCAACTGAAGCTTTCTTT. Full variable domain (missing parts from reference TRBV5-6 and TRBJ1-1): DAGVTQSPTHLIKTRGQQVTLRCSPKSGHDTVSWYQQALGQGPQFIFQYYEEEERQRGNFPDRFSGHQFPNYSSELNVNALLLGDSALYLCASSSRGPATEAFFGQGTRLTVV.

In DNA, the CDR3 is TGTGCCTGGAGGGGAGGGGTGACCGGGGAGCTGTTTTTT. Amino acid sequence: CAWRGGVTGELFF. This chain joins TRBV30 and TRBJ2-2; 7 positions match TRBD2. CDR1 is GTSNPN, CDR2 SVGIG, per germline (reference sequence). With V trimmed by 3 bases and J by 5 bases, 3 bases remained unmatched. This CDR3 spans 13 amino acids.

This clone was found once. In nucleotides, the CDR3 is TGTGCCAGTGCCCCCCGGTCCCCCTCTGTGATGAACACTGAAGCTTTCTTT. Translating gives CASAPRSPSVMNTEAFF. The gene calls are TRBV19 and TRBJ1-1; D not resolved. V dropped 8 bases and J dropped 0 bases, with 22 bases sitting between them. The V gene's germline CDR1 is LNHDA and CDR2 SQIVND (reference sequence). This CDR3 is built from 17 residues. Together with reference TRBV19 and TRBJ1-1, the CDR3 gives the full variable domain: DGGITQSPKYLFRKEGQNVTLSCEQNLNHDAMYWYRQDPGQGLRLIYYSQIVNDFQKGDIAEGYSVSREKKESFPLTVTSAQKNPTAFYLCASAPRSPSVMNTEAFFGQGTRLTVV.

CDR3 nucleotide sequence: TGTGCCAGCAGTTTATTATCAGGGTACGACGAAAAACTGTTTTTT. Its protein product is CASSLLSGYDEKLFF. The chain combines TRBV28 with TRBJ1-4; a weak D match, TRBD1 (5 bases). This CDR3 has 15 amino acids. Germline V CDR1 and CDR2: MDHEN, SYDVKM. Trimming took off 1 base at V and 8 bases at J, with 14 bases between the two ends.

V usage is TRBV6-5 and J usage is TRBJ1-2; TRBD1 matches 8 bases. Trimming removed 6 bases from V and 8 bases from J; junction bases left unmatched: 5. The germline gives CDR1 MNHEY, CDR2 SVGAGI. The CDR3 consists of 12 residues. The CDR3 spells CASRRTGYGYTF. The CDR3 coding sequence is TGTGCCAGCAGAAGGACAGGGTACGGCTACACCTTC.

The CDR3 is CASSQGGGERDTQYF. The CDR3 DNA reads as TGTGCCAGCAGCCAGGGGGGAGGGGAGAGAGATACGCAGTATTTT. This chain uses TRBV4-2 with TRBJ2-3; 7 bases agree with TRBD2. Germline CDR1 LGHNA, CDR2 YNFKEQ. CDR3 length equals 15 residues. Losses at the gene ends were 3 bases for V and 5 bases for J; bases not matched to a gene: 8.

V and J are TRBV6-7 and TRBJ2-3; D gene ambiguous. TRBV6-7 is sorted into the ORF group, with uncertain function. Trimming removed 7 bases at V and 6 bases at J, with 20 bases between. The CDR3 is 15 amino acids. The CDR3 bases are TGTGCCAGCACCAACCCTCAGGATATGTCCGATACGCAGTATTTT. This sequence encodes CASTNPQDMSDTQYF.

The V gene is TRBV27, the J gene TRBJ2-1, with 11 bases identical to TRBD2. V trimming: 3 bases; J trimming: 5 bases; junction bases outside the gene matches: 6. The CDR3 is 16 amino acids. Germline V CDR1 and CDR2: MNHEY, SMNVEV (reference sequence). Here the CDR3 DNA reads TGTGCCAGCAGTTTGCTCTCTAGCGGGGGGCACAATGAGCAGTTCTTC. Translation gives CASSLLSSGGHNEQFF.

V and J are TRBV2 and TRBJ1-6; D not resolved. This CDR3 comprises 15 residues. V was clipped by 4 bases and J by 7 bases, with 14 bases between them. CDR1 and CDR2 (germline): SNHLY, FYNNEI. CDR3 loop: CASSVKTGSNSPLHF. CDR3 bases: TGTGCCAGCAGTGTAAAGACCGGGAGCAATTCACCCCTCCACTTT. The full variable domain, rest sourced from reference TRBV2 and TRBJ1-6, is EPEVTQTPSHQVTQMGQEVILRCVPISNHLYFYWYRQILGQKVEFLVSFYNNEISEKSEIFDDQFSVERPDGSNFTLKIRSTKLEDSAMYFCASSVKTGSNSPLHFGNGTRLTVT.

V gene TRBV21-1 combines with J gene TRBJ1-5; whether TRBD1, the table's D call, matches the DNA was not checked. TRBV21-1 is a listed pseudogene. CDR3 length: 18 residues. CDR3 bases: TGTGCCAGCAGCATTGGTTATATACAGGGCCGTTCCAATCAGCCCCAGCATTTT. Amino acid sequence: CASSIGYIQGRSNQPQHF.

V and J are TRBV6-1 and TRBJ1-5, with 11 positions matching TRBD1. The V gene's germline CDR1 is MNHNS and CDR2 SASEGT. Trimming at V came to 2 bases and at J to 9 bases, leaving 9 bases not matched to a gene. This CDR3 is 16 amino acids long. The CDR3, as DNA: TGTGCCAGCAGTGAAAGTAGGGGACAGGGGGGACGGCCCCAGCATTTT. This translates into CASSESRGQGGRPQHF.

V is TRBV2 and J is TRBJ1-3; tentative D call: TRBD1 (5 bases). V lost 6 bases and J lost 2, with 11 bases in between. The germline V gene has CDR1 SNHLY and CDR2 FYNNEI. CDR3 size: 14 residues. The CDR3, as DNA: TGTGCCAGCAGGGGGCCCAGCCCTGGAAACACCATATATTTT. It specifies CASRGPSPGNTIYF.

V gene TRBV6-5 combines with J gene TRBJ2-7, with 9 bases matching TRBD2. Germline loops: CDR1 MNHEY, CDR2 SVGAGI. V dropped 7 bases and J dropped 3; count of bases not matched to a gene: 7. The CDR3 loop spans 14 amino acids. The CDR3 protein is CASTLAGAVYEQYF. CDR3 DNA: TGTGCCAGCACATTAGCGGGAGCTGTCTACGAGCAGTACTTC.

The chain recombines TRBV2 with TRBJ1-5; 10 bases are shared with TRBD1. Germline CDR1 SNHLY, CDR2 FYNNEI. J gave up 2 bases and V 6 bases, and 7 bases lay outside the gene matches. There are 16 residues in the CDR3. For the CDR3, the DNA is TGTGCCAGCAGCCGACAGGGGGCGCAGGGCAATCAGCCCCAGCATTTT. This sequence encodes CASSRQGAQGNQPQHF. The whole variable domain, filled in from reference TRBV2 and TRBJ1-5, reads EPEVTQTPSHQVTQMGQEVILRCVPISNHLYFYWYRQILGQKVEFLVSFYNNEISEKSEIFDDQFSVERPDGSNFTLKIRSTKLEDSAMYFCASSRQGAQGNQPQHFGDGTRLSIL.

The chain employs TRBV19 and TRBJ2-6; possibly TRBD2 for D (6 bases). CDR3 length: 15 residues. Per germline, CDR1 LNHDA and CDR2 SQIVND (reference sequence). Trimming took off 2 bases at V and 4 bases at J, with 9 bases between the two ends. The CDR3 region has the DNA TGTGCCAGTAGTATATGGGGGGTAGGGGCCAACGTCCTGACTTTC. Translating gives CASSIWGVGANVLTF. Variable domain in full (rest from reference TRBV19 and TRBJ2-6): DGGITQSPKYLFRKEGQNVTLSCEQNLNHDAMYWYRQDPGQGLRLIYYSQIVNDFQKGDIAEGYSVSREKKESFPLTVTSAQKNPTAFYLCASSIWGVGANVLTFGAGSRLTVL.

This chain uses TRBV3-1 (or the pseudogene TRBV3-2) with TRBJ2-2; TRBD1 might be the D (6 bases). Germline V gene lookup returns CDR1 LGHDT and CDR2 YNNKEL (reference sequence). Trimming took off 1 base at V and 4 bases at J, with 7 bases between the two ends. This CDR3 comprises 14 residues. The CDR3 is CASSQGGGTGELFF. The CDR3 DNA reads as TGTGCCAGCAGCCAAGGAGGGGGCACCGGGGAGCTGTTTTTT.

The count of this clone is one. The chain carries TRBV20-1 and TRBJ2-7; a weak D match, TRBD1 (5 bases). V lost 6 bases and J lost 5, with 11 bases in between. CDR1 is DFQATT and CDR2 is SNEGSKA in the germline V gene (reference sequence). The CDR3 has 11 amino acids. CDR3 protein: CSAQRGHEQYF. Written as DNA, the CDR3 is TGCAGTGCCCAAAGGGGCCACGAGCAGTACTTC.

This clone was seen ten or more times. The chain has TRBV28 and TRBJ1-2; tentative D call: TRBD1 (5 bases). Germline V gene data show CDR1 as MDHEN and CDR2 as SYDVKM. The CDR3 length is 14 residues. Trimming shortened V by 5 bases and J by 5 bases, and 15 bases separated the two germline ends. The CDR3 nucleotides read TGTGCCAGCAGTGCTTTCGGACACGGGTATGGCTACACCTTC. It encodes CASSAFGHGYGYTF.

V gene TRBV6-1 combines with J gene TRBJ2-3; 9 bases align to TRBD2. The CDR3 contains 16 residues. Germline CDR1 reads MNHNS; CDR2 reads SASEGT. Trimming took 1 base from V and 0 from J; bases not matched to a gene: 2. The CDR3 nucleotides read TGTGCCAGCAGTGAAGGAGCGGGGGGAAGCACAGATACGCAGTATTTT. Protein sequence: CASSEGAGGSTDTQYF.

V is TRBV27 and J is TRBJ2-7; a weak D match, TRBD2 (5 bases). V lost 3 bases and J lost 4, with 13 bases in between. The CDR3 contains 14 residues. Per the germline V gene, CDR1 is MNHEY and CDR2 is SMNVEV (reference sequence). Written as DNA, the CDR3 is TGTGCCAGCAGTTTTGGCAGCGGATCTTACGAGCAGTACTTC. Translated: CASSFGSGSYEQYF.

The chain has TRBV6-6 and TRBJ1-2; TRBD1 is a possible D gene (5 bases). V was clipped by 8 bases and J by 12 bases, with 7 bases between them. This CDR3 is built from 8 residues. CDR1 is MNHNY and CDR2 is SVGAGI in the germline V gene (reference sequence). The CDR3 is CASGGDTF. For the CDR3, the DNA is TGTGCCAGCGGGGGGGACACCTTC.